This TCR beta chain was identified in a study of CD8 T cells in Susac syndrome. Findings of the study overall: As the study acknowledged, the number of individuals who were part of its TCR sequencing and HLA analysis was relatively small.

RNA in amounts of roughly 0.5 to 1 ug was reverse transcribed with random hexamers. Amplification of TCR beta CDR3 was carried out by immunoSEQ multiplex PCR, which covered 54 Vbeta and 13 Jbeta segments. TCRdb itself ran the immunoSEQ multiplex PCR reads through MiXCR, one entry per CDR3 protein. Seen here are roughly 200,000 distinct CDR3 sequences, 85% to 95% observed once, and the top ten hold about 0.095%. From blood CD8+ and CD4+ T cells, TCR beta sequences were generated. The CDR3 is 16 residues long. J lost 0 bases, V lost 5 bases, and 5 bases had no gene match. Germline loops: CDR1 SGHAT, CDR2 FQNNGV. Note on this clonotype: Its antigen is undetermined.

Sequenced material: CD4+ T cells from PBMCs. This receptor was identified in a human donor in good health. V usage is TRBV11-2 and J usage is TRBJ2-1, with 9 bases matching TRBD1. CDR3 amino acids: CASSEDRGSSYNEQFF. Here the CDR3 DNA reads TGTGCCAGCAGCGAAGACAGGGGGAGCTCCTACAATGAGCAGTTCTTC.